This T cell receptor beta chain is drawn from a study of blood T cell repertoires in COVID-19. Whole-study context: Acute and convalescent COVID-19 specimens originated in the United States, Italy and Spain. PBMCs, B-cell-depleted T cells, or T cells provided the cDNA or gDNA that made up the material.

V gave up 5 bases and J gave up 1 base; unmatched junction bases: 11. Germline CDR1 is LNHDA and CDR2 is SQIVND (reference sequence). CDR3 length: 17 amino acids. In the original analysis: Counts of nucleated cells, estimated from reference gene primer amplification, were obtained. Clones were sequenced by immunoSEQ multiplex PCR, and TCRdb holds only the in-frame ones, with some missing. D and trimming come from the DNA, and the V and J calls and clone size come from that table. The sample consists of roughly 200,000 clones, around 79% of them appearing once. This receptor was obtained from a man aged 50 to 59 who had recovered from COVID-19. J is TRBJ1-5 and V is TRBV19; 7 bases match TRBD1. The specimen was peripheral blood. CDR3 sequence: CASSPPFAGGSNQPQHF. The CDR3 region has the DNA TGTGCCAGTAGTCCGCCGTTCGCAGGGGGAAGCAATCAGCCCCAGCATTTT.